This TCR beta chain came from a study of identical twins. Study-wide findings and caveats: For out-of-frame alpha sequences shared by twins, low generation probability was in excess. A cross-sectional statistical analysis, not follow-up of the same donors, supported the conclusions. While abundant cord blood beta clonotypes carried fewer insertions, memory repertoires showed no such pattern.

A remark on this clonotype: Its antigen is currently unknown.

Unique molecular identifiers were present on cDNA, and template switching added a universal primer site. Via MiXCR, TCRdb re-called the 5' RACE reads, giving one row per CDR3 protein. The sample includes some 570,000 distinct CDR3 sequences, around 22% of them seen just once. Germline V gives CDR1 SGHRS, CDR2 YFSETQ. The CDR3 length is 15 residues. V gave up 0 bases and J gave up 7 bases, with 14 bases separating them. Another study also made use of these data, one on yellow fever vaccine responses in identical twins.

The sequenced material came from CD4+ T cells sorted from blood. The chain couples TRBV5-1 to TRBJ2-1; a possible D gene is TRBD2 (5 bases). This TCR was sampled from a young woman in good health. The CDR3 loop is CASSLEDFLGNEQFF. CDR3 DNA: TGCGCCAGCAGCTTGGAGGACTTCCTGGGGAATGAGCAGTTCTTC.